This TCR beta chain was identified during a study of shared clonotypes between healthy human individuals. Points from the study as a whole: Memory subsets generally showed smaller estimated richness than naive subsets did. Clonotype sharing among donors likely depends on sequencing depth.

Note on this clone: Antigen: not known.

Assay used: immunoSEQ multiplex PCR; TCRdb lists only in-frame clones, some missing. This sample yields roughly 700,000 clones, of which about 90% are seen a single time; around a third belongs to the top ten. Between the trimmed V and J ends, which lost 0 bases and 8 bases, there was a span of 11 bases. This CDR3 region has 14 residues. CDR1 WSHSY and CDR2 SAAADI come from the germline V gene. Sequencing was performed on memory CD8+ T cells from PBMCs. The subset here: CD45RO+ cells pooled with CCR7-negative TemRA cells. The sequence was collected from a man younger than 35 in good health. Some clones in this sample may be carry-over from other donors' samples. The rearrangement links TRBV10-2 to TRBJ2-1, with D uncertain. In DNA form, the CDR3 reads TGCGCCAGCAGTGAGTCGACTCGGACGGATGAGCAGTTCTTC. Amino acid sequence: CASSESTRTDEQFF.